One and the same sample provided the 17 T cell receptor beta chains below, sequenced in a study of cytomegalovirus exposure and HLA in healthy donors. It was with 60 Vbeta and 13 Jbeta primers that the PCR ran. Assay: immunoSEQ multiplex PCR; the TCRdb copy retains only in-frame clones and omits some. The sample records about 120,000 clones, 81% being singletons. Sequencing was carried out using PBMCs. Every receptor here comes from a man in his forties in good health and CMV-seronegative.

The chain uses TRBV5-1 and TRBJ2-7, with 9 positions matching TRBD2. Germline V gives CDR1 SGHRS, CDR2 YFSETQ. The V gene end was trimmed by 4 bases and the J gene end by 0 bases; junction bases not matched to a gene: 8. This CDR3 is built from 16 residues. CDR3 loop: CASSPYVAGASYEQYF. The CDR3 DNA reads as TGCGCCAGCAGCCCCTACGTAGCGGGGGCCTCCTACGAGCAGTACTTC.

This clone came up once. The CDR3 DNA reads TGTGCCAGCAGCGCGGGATTGGGCACAGATACGCAGTATTTT. Translation gives CASSAGLGTDTQYF. The chain uses TRBV9 and TRBJ2-3; a weak D match, TRBD2 (5 bases). V gave up 3 bases and J gave up 1 base, with 9 bases separating them. Germline assignment: CDR1 SGDLS and CDR2 YYNGEE. The CDR3 runs 14 residues.

Written as DNA, the CDR3 is TGTGCCAGCAGCTTATACACGGGAGGGCCTAATGAGCAGTTCTTC. This translates into CASSLYTGGPNEQFF. The chain combines TRBV7-2 with TRBJ2-1; 8 nucleotides align to TRBD2. Germline values: CDR1 SGHTA, CDR2 FQGNSA. The CDR3 extends over 15 amino acids. With V trimmed by 2 bases and J by 7 bases, 7 bases remained unmatched.

The rearrangement uses TRBV6-6 and TRBJ2-5, with TRBD1 identical over 8 bases. Germline V gene sequence: CDR1 MNHNY, CDR2 SVGAGI (reference sequence). This CDR3 is built from 12 residues. Trimming cost V 6 bases and J 7 bases; bases outside gene matches: 4. CDR3 bases: TGTGCCAGCAGGACAGGGGATTGGACCCAGTACTTC. Amino acids: CASRTGDWTQYF.

This clone was observed a few times. The chain links TRBV30 to TRBJ2-7; D perhaps matches TRBD1 (5 bases). This CDR3 is built from 13 residues. Trimming took 1 base from V and 2 from J, leaving 9 bases between them. Germline V lookup: CDR1 GTSNPN, CDR2 SVGIG (reference sequence). The CDR3 spells CAWSAGHTYEQYF. The CDR3 DNA reads as TGTGCCTGGAGTGCAGGACATACCTACGAGCAGTACTTC.

The chain combines TRBV7-2 with TRBJ2-7, with 8 bases matching TRBD1. In germline, CDR1 is SGHTA, CDR2 FQGNSA. The V gene end was trimmed by 5 bases and the J gene end by 5 bases; junction bases not matched to a gene: 11. The CDR3 is made up of 15 amino acids. The CDR3 region has the DNA TGTGCCAGCAGCACCACCGGGACAGGTCGGAACGAGCAGTACTTC. Its protein is CASSTTGTGRNEQYF. Using reference TRBV7-2 and TRBJ2-7 for the parts outside the CDR3, the full variable domain is GAGVSQSPSNKVTEKGKDVELRCDPISGHTALYWYRQSLGQGLEFLIYFQGNSAPDKSGLPSDRFSAERTGGSVSTLTIQRTQQEDSAVYLCASSTTGTGRNEQYFGPGTRLTVT.

The gene calls are TRBV5-1 and TRBJ1-1, with D unclear. V was cut by 3 bases and J by 5 bases, with 11 bases left in between. From germline, CDR1 is SGHRS and CDR2 YFSETQ. The CDR3 is made up of 13 amino acids. CDR3 bases: TGCGCCAGCAGCTCCGGGAGCTTAACTGAAGCTTTCTTT. Its protein is CASSSGSLTEAFF.

The rearrangement links TRBV18 to TRBJ1-4; 10 bases map to TRBD1. The CDR3 length is 17 residues. Losses at the gene ends were 3 bases for V and 3 bases for J; bases not matched to a gene: 7. Looked up from germline, CDR1 is KGHSH and CDR2 is LQKENI. The CDR3 DNA reads as TGTGCCAGCTCACCGCCGGGACAGGGGTGGGCTAATGAAAAACTGTTTTTT. Protein sequence: CASSPPGQGWANEKLFF.

The chain joins TRBV5-1 to TRBJ2-1, with 9 bases fitting TRBD1. Germline CDR1 and CDR2: SGHRS and YFSETQ. V dropped 5 bases and J dropped 9; count of bases not matched to a gene: 12. The CDR3 is 15 amino acids. The CDR3 sequence: CASSVRTGDNGEQFF. The CDR3 coding sequence is TGCGCCAGCAGTGTGAGGACAGGGGATAATGGTGAGCAGTTCTTC.

The rearrangement links TRBV5-1 to TRBJ2-5; possible D gene TRBD1, 6 bases. The CDR3 sequence is 12 residues long. Trimming took 4 bases from V and 4 from J, leaving 8 bases between them. CDR1 SGHRS and CDR2 YFSETQ come from the germline V gene. The CDR3 region is CASSGTSETQYF. The CDR3 coding sequence is TGCGCCAGCAGCGGGACATCAGAGACCCAGTACTTC.

The chain joins TRBV5-5 to TRBJ1-1; D is possibly TRBD1 (5 bases). Germline values: CDR1 SGHKS, CDR2 YYEKEE (reference sequence). V was shortened by 5 bases and J by 3 bases, with 11 bases between the two germline ends. This CDR3 is built from 13 residues. The CDR3 coding sequence is TGTGCCAGCAGGGGAGGGACGGACACTGAAGCTTTCTTT. Its translation: CASRGGTDTEAFF.

On this clone: Mismatch with germline at one junction end may stem from a read error. The chain recombines TRBV30 with TRBJ2-1; 7 nucleotides match TRBD2. The CDR3 is made up of 15 amino acids. The germline gives CDR1 GTSNPN, CDR2 SVGIG (reference sequence). CDR3 loop: CAWSVLSGLIDRPIF. The CDR3 DNA reads TGTGCCTGGAGTGTACTGTCGGGACTAATTGATCGACCGATCTTC. The full variable domain, completed using reference TRBV30 and TRBJ2-1, is SQTIHQWPATLVQPVGSPLSLECTVEGTSNPNLYWYRQAAGRGLQLLFYSVGIGQISSEVPQNLSASRPQDRQFILSSKKLLLSDSGFYLCAWSVLSGLIDRPIFGPGTRLTVL.

The V gene is TRBV5-4, the J gene TRBJ2-3; D remains ambiguous. Trimming cost V 4 bases and J 0 bases, with 6 bases left between them. The CDR3 covers 13 residues. In germline, CDR1 is SGHNT, CDR2 YYREEE (reference sequence). This chain's CDR3 is CASSLPSTDTQYF. The CDR3 coding sequence is TGTGCCAGCAGCCTTCCGAGCACAGATACGCAGTATTTT.

The CDR3 sequence is CASGPTGSNGELFF. The CDR3 DNA sequence: TGTGCCAGCGGACCGACAGGGTCAAACGGGGAGCTGTTTTTT. The chain couples TRBV7-8 to TRBJ2-2; 7 bases agree with TRBD1. The junction had 10 bases not matched to a gene; V was cut back by 8 bases and J by 7 bases. The CDR3 extends over 14 amino acids. Germline V gives CDR1 SGHVS, CDR2 FQNEAQ.

This clone was seen just once. The chain couples TRBV19 to TRBJ2-1, with 8 bases identical to TRBD2. Looked up from germline, CDR1 is LNHDA and CDR2 is SQIVND (reference sequence). This CDR3 has 18 amino acids. Trimming took 5 bases from V and 6 from J; bases not matched to a gene: 18. CDR3: CASSPPPLLAAGFNEQFF. CDR3 DNA: TGTGCCAGTAGTCCGCCCCCTTTACTAGCGGCTGGCTTCAATGAGCAGTTCTTC. Looking up the rest from reference TRBV19 and TRBJ2-1 gives the full variable domain: DGGITQSPKYLFRKEGQNVTLSCEQNLNHDAMYWYRQDPGQGLRLIYYSQIVNDFQKGDIAEGYSVSREKKESFPLTVTSAQKNPTAFYLCASSPPPLLAAGFNEQFFGPGTRLTVL.

The genes are TRBV7-2 and TRBJ2-7, with a tentative D call TRBD1 (5 bases). Looked up from germline, CDR1 is SGHTA and CDR2 is FQGNSA. The CDR3 consists of 15 residues. With 4 bases removed from V and 2 bases from J, the gap between germline ends came to 15 bases. DNA of the CDR3: TGTGCCAGCAGCTCCCCGGACAAGGCGACCTACGAGCAGTACTTC. It is translated as CASSSPDKATYEQYF.

The rearrangement uses TRBV5-1 and TRBJ2-7; D might be TRBD2 (5 bases). Gene TRBJ2-5 matches the end of the DNA better, so the J call may be wrong. CDR1 SGHRS and CDR2 YFSETQ come from the germline V gene. The CDR3 is 13 amino acids. In DNA, the CDR3 is TGCGCCAGCAGCTTGGCCGGGGTTTCGACCCAGTACTTC. It codes for CASSLAGVSTQYF.